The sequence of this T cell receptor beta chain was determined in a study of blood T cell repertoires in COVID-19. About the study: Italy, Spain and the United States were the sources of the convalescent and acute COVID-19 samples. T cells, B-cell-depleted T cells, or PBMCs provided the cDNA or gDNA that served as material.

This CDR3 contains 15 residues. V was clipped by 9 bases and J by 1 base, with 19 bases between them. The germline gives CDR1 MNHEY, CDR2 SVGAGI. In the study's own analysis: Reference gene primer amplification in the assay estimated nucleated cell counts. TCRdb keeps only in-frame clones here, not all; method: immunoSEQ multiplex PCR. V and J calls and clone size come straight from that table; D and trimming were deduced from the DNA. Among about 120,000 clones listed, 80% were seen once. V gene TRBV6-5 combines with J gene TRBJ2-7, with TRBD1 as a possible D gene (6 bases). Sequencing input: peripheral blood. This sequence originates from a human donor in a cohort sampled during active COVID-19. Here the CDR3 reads CARPPVGAASYEQYF. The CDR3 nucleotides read TGTGCCAGGCCGCCCGTGGGGGCAGCGTCCTACGAGCAGTACTTC.